This is a list of T cell receptor beta chains from one sample in a study of blood T cells in healthy people across ages. MiXCR, applied by TCRdb to the 5' RACE reads, yields one record per CDR3 protein. The sample yields about 680,000 distinct CDR3 sequences, around half seen once. The sequenced sample was blood. These receptors were taken from a woman aged 55-75 years in good health. Each CDR3 is given with its conserved first and last residue. Fields, in order: D gene, J gene, V gene, clone size, CDR3 DNA, CDR3 protein. D genes are given only for firm matches. Clone size is not always given. Where it is, it says once, few, many or a class for expanded clones.

NA TRBJ2-1 TRBV5-4 few TGTGCCAGCAGCCCCGAACAGGGTATTAAGTTCTTC CASSPEQGIKFF
NA TRBJ2-7 TRBV7-2 NA TGTGCCAGCAGCTTTAGTCTACAGGGTTACGAGCAGTACTTC CASSFSLQGYEQYF
TRBD2 TRBJ2-1 TRBV10-3 few TGTGCCATCAGTGAGGACCCAGCGGGAGGGATATACAATGAGCAGTTCTTC CAISEDPAGGIYNEQFF
NA TRBJ2-5 TRBV11-3 NA TGTGCCAGCAGCTTTCGGTCTGGGGAGCAGTACTTC CASSFRSGEQYF
TRBD2 TRBJ2-5 TRBV5-1 NA TGCGCCAGCAGCTTCCTCAGCGGGACTATAGAGACCCAGTACTTC CASSFLSGTIETQYF
TRBD1 TRBJ1-3 TRBV4-1 few TGCGCCAGCAGCCAAGACAGGGGGCGCGGCGCTGGAAACACCATATATTTT CASSQDRGRGAGNTIYF
NA TRBJ2-7 TRBV10-3 NA TGTGCCATCAGTGACACTCAGGGGAATTACGAGCAGTACTTC CAISDTQGNYEQYF
TRBD2 TRBJ2-3 TRBV20-1 NA TGCAGCCCTAGCGGGACTTCCACAGATGCGCAGTATTTT CSPSGTSTDAQYF
NA TRBJ2-7 TRBV7-2 once TGTGCCAGCAGCTCAACAGGGCTTCGAGTCTACGAGCAGTACTTC CASSSTGLRVYEQYF
NA TRBJ2-5 TRBV6-5 NA TGTGCCAGCAGCCCCCCTGATGAGACCCAGTACTTC CASSPPDETQYF
NA TRBJ2-7 TRBV20-1 NA TGCAGTGCTAGAGTTCTGACAGGACCTAACGAGCAGTACTTC CSARVLTGPNEQYF
NA TRBJ1-1 TRBV29-1 few TGCAGCGTTGATGAGGGCGCGGACACTGAAGCTTTCTTT CSVDEGADTEAFF
NA TRBJ2-6 TRBV20-1 few TGCAGTGCCACGCCTCTCTCTGGGGCCAACGTCCTGACTTTC CSATPLSGANVLTF
TRBD1 TRBJ1-2 TRBV2 few TGTGCCAGCAGGACTACAGGGGGTAATGGCTACACCTTC CASRTTGGNGYTF
TRBD2 TRBJ2-7 TRBV20-1 NA TGCAGTGCTCCCCGCGGGAGCCAGGACGAGCAGTACTTC CSAPRGSQDEQYF
TRBD2 TRBJ2-1 TRBV11-1 NA TGTGCCAGCAGCCAAGGGGCGGGGGGGGAGCAGTTCTTC CASSQGAGGEQFF